What follows are 13 T cell receptor beta chains derived from one specimen sequenced in a study of cytomegalovirus exposure and HLA in healthy donors. 60 Vbeta and 13 Jbeta primers were used in PCR. Sequenced by immunoSEQ multiplex PCR; TCRdb stores in-frame clones only, minus some. Of 150,000 to 200,000 clones detected, 75% to 85% appear once; the ten largest clones hold 2% to 2.5%. The specimen was PBMCs. These receptor sequences come from a woman under 40 in good health and CMV-seronegative.

The chain has TRBV5-1 and TRBJ1-6; D is uncertain. CDR3 length equals 19 residues. Germline V gene lookup returns CDR1 SGHRS and CDR2 YFSETQ. Between the trimmed V and J ends, which lost 0 bases and 0 bases, there was a span of 16 bases. The DNA for the CDR3 is TGCGCCAGCAGCTTGGCCGTCAGGTCTATGAGCTCCTATAATTCACCCCTCCACTTT. It yields the protein CASSLAVRSMSSYNSPLHF.

The chain joins TRBV5-3 to TRBJ2-1; 11 bases match TRBD2. TRBV5-3 is an ORF, with its function uncertain. The ends lost 4 bases at V and 8 bases at J; junction bases unmatched: 11. The CDR3 runs 16 residues. DNA for the CDR3: TGTGCCAGAAGCCGGTCTAGCGGGAGGTTTGAGGATGAGCAGTTCTTC. Translation: CARSRSSGRFEDEQFF.

The V and J genes are TRBV27 and TRBJ1-2, with 7 bases that match TRBD1. With 0 bases clipped from V and 4 bases from J, the junction kept 5 bases outside the gene matches. The V gene's germline CDR1 is MNHEY and CDR2 SMNVEV (reference sequence). The CDR3 covers 15 residues. The DNA for the CDR3 is TGTGCCAGCAGTTTATCCCCTGGGGACAGCTATGGCTACACCTTC. Translating it yields CASSLSPGDSYGYTF.

The chain joins TRBV18 to TRBJ2-6, with 9 positions matching TRBD1. There are 20 residues in the CDR3. Germline V gene sequence: CDR1 KGHSH, CDR2 LQKENI. Trimming cost V 2 bases and J 1 base; bases outside gene matches: 12. CDR3: CASSPLTGTGHSSGANVLTF. The CDR3 DNA follows: TGTGCCAGCTCACCATTAACCGGGACAGGGCATTCATCTGGGGCCAACGTCCTGACTTTC.

This sequence joins TRBV5-6 and TRBJ1-2; 7 bases align to TRBD1. From germline, CDR1 is SGHDT and CDR2 YYEEEE. J gave up 4 bases and V 4 bases, and 13 bases lay outside the gene matches. The CDR3 has 16 residues. The CDR3 nucleotides are TGTGCCAGCAGCCCAGAGCCGGACAGGATTTCCTATGGCTACACCTTC. This sequence encodes CASSPEPDRISYGYTF.

V and J are TRBV7-8 and TRBJ1-5, with D possibly being TRBD1 (5 bases). V was cut by 7 bases and J by 2 bases, with 18 bases left in between. Germline CDR1 SGHVS, CDR2 FQNEAQ. The CDR3 has 16 residues. The CDR3 sequence is CASTPQGSPGNQPQHF. CDR3 bases: TGTGCCAGCACCCCGCAGGGCTCTCCGGGCAATCAGCCCCAGCATTTT.

This chain links TRBV15 with TRBJ2-3; tentative D call: TRBD2 (5 bases). Trimming took 0 bases from V and 2 from J, leaving 9 bases between them. The CDR3 sequence is 15 residues long. Germline CDR1 reads LNHNV; CDR2 reads YYDKDF (reference sequence). The CDR3 nucleotides are TGTGCCACCAGCAGAGATCTCCTAGCCACAGATACGCAGTATTTT. Translated, it gives CATSRDLLATDTQYF. The entire variable domain, with the rest obtained from reference TRBV15 and TRBJ2-3, is as follows: DAMVIQNPRYQVTQFGKPVTLSCSQTLNHNVMYWYQQKSSQAPKLLFHYYDKDFNNEADTPDNFQSRRPNTSFCFLDIRSPGLGDTAMYLCATSRDLLATDTQYFGPGTRLTVL.

The CDR3 DNA is TGTGCCAGCAGCTTGCGGCTAGCGGGACCTAGCACAGATACGCAGTATTTT. This codes for CASSLRLAGPSTDTQYF. The rearrangement joins TRBV5-4 to TRBJ2-3; 9 bases line up with TRBD2. Germline V lookup: CDR1 SGHNT, CDR2 YYREEE (reference sequence). This CDR3 comprises 17 residues. J was trimmed by 0 bases and V by 1 base; bases with no gene match: 6.

In its sample, this clone was seen once. This chain links TRBV6-1 with TRBJ2-6; D not resolved. This CDR3 contains 15 residues. Germline-derived CDR1 and CDR2 are MNHNS and SASEGT. V lost 1 base and J lost 0, with 4 bases in between. The CDR3 region is CASSEGGSGANVLTF. The CDR3, as DNA: TGTGCCAGCAGTGAAGGCGGCTCTGGGGCCAACGTCCTGACTTTC.

This chain joins TRBV28 and TRBJ2-2; TRBD2 matches at 10 bases. Germline CDR1 reads MDHEN; CDR2 reads SYDVKM. The ends lost 8 bases at V and 1 base at J; junction bases unmatched: 1. The CDR3 totals 14 residues. The CDR3 is CASERGGNTGELFF. The CDR3 DNA is TGTGCCAGCGAGCGGGGGGGGAACACCGGGGAGCTGTTTTTT.

The rearrangement joins TRBV18 to TRBJ1-1, with a possible D match to TRBD1 (6 bases). Trimming stripped 3 bases from V and 1 base from J, with 12 bases between. The germline gives CDR1 KGHSH, CDR2 LQKENI. The CDR3 extends over 15 amino acids. The CDR3 DNA follows: TGTGCCAGCTCACCTTTAGAACAGGGGAACACTGAAGCTTTCTTT. As protein: CASSPLEQGNTEAFF.

In this sample, this clone turned up once. V gene TRBV5-6 combines with J gene TRBJ2-3; 8 bases line up with TRBD1. The CDR3 extends over 16 amino acids. The germline V gene encodes CDR1 SGHDT and CDR2 YYEEEE. J gave up 5 bases and V 0 bases, and 8 bases lay outside the gene matches. This CDR3 reads CASSLASRGRGDTQYF. CDR3 sequence (DNA): TGTGCCAGCAGCTTGGCCTCCAGGGGGCGCGGAGATACGCAGTATTTT.

This clone was seen just once. CDR3 sequence: CASSLWQGALDEQYF. Here the CDR3 DNA reads TGTGCCAGCAGTTTATGGCAGGGGGCTCTCGACGAGCAGTACTTC. The chain has TRBV28 and TRBJ2-7, with 8 bases aligning to TRBD1. After removal of 0 bases from V and 5 bases from J, the junction contained 6 bases not matched to a gene. Looked up from germline, CDR1 is MDHEN and CDR2 is SYDVKM. This CDR3 is built from 15 residues.